This T cell receptor (beta chain) stems from a study of blood T cell repertoires in COVID-19 (dated by TCRdb to between 2020 and 2021). Describing the broader study: The collaborator samples originated in the United States, Italy and Spain and spanned the acute and convalescent phases of COVID-19. The prospective study material was composed of cDNA or gDNA derived from T cells, B-cell-depleted T cells, or PBMCs. The dataset comprised deeply sampled blood TCRbeta repertoires from subjects exposed to, actively infected with, or recovered from COVID-19. The repertoires were released in a freely available public database intended as a resource for research on the immune response to SARS-CoV-2. The samples were drawn from two sources: the first 160 participants of the ongoing ImmuneRACE study, and 1,200 or so subjects contributed by 6 global collaborators. The sample metadata nearly always contained a de-identified subject ID, COVID-19 status, age in years and sex. HLA class I and class II types, where available, came from metadata supplied by the sample provider rather than from assay-based typing.

TCRbeta CDR3 regions were amplified from genomic DNA by means of the immunoSEQ Assay, a bias-controlled multiplex PCR. As for how the authors treated the data: Within the assay, amplification of reference gene primers was used to estimate how many nucleated cells each sample contained. To quantify the absolute abundance of each unique TCRbeta CDR3 rearrangement, sequence reads were collapsed and filtered. For each sample, productive Simpson clonality was calculated by taking the square root of Simpson's diversity index across productive rearrangements. TCRdb holds this immuneACCESS table with in-frame rearrangements only. Some clones are missing; in checked studies, unresolved V genes explain under half, and the rest has no known cause. V, J and clone size reflect that table, while D and trimming were determined from the DNA. A total of under 200,000 clones appear in this sample, 70% to 90% of them only once. Under 6.5% of the sample comes from the top ten.

Broader findings and caveats from the paper: The quantity of clinical and demographic metadata differed by source and by participant and was supplied without curation.

Whole blood was collected in K2EDTA tubes by collaborating institutions according to the institutions' own protocols. Collaborator samples were shipped for TCRbeta analysis as frozen whole blood, isolated PBMCs, or DNA extracted from either sample type. Via the germline V gene (reference sequence), CDR1 is LNHNV and CDR2 YYDKDF. Clipping removes 5 bases from V and 6 bases from J, with 8 as the unmatched junction base count. Including the terminal cysteine and phenylalanine, the CDR3 comprises 15 residues. Only the CDR3 DNA stays, 45 bases, in frame from base 1. With regard to this clone: Its target antigen remains unknown. Base qualities are missing; no much larger clone stands one base away.

The sequenced sample was peripheral blood. The TCR originated in a man aged 40-49 years with active or convalescent COVID-19. The sequence links TRBV15 to TRBJ2-1; 9 bases in the junction line up with TRBD2. The nucleotide sequence is TGTGCCACCAGCTGGACTGGGCGGGGGGGCAATGAGCAGTTCTTC. It is translated as CATSWTGRGGNEQFF.